The 7 T cell receptor beta chains below come from one sample, sequenced in a study of CD8 T cells in Susac syndrome. The authors reverse transcribed about 0.5 to 1 ug RNA with random hexamers. TCRdb analysed the immunoSEQ multiplex PCR reads with MiXCR anew, one entry per CDR3 protein. In the table there are 100,000 to 150,000 distinct CDR3 sequences, under 96% of which are singletons. Sequencing was carried out using CD4+ T cells from PBMCs. The source is a human donor with Susac syndrome.

Only one count was recorded for this clonotype. The rearrangement uses TRBV5-1 and TRBJ2-2; 7 nucleotides agree with TRBD1. There are 17 residues in the CDR3. Germline V gene sequence: CDR1 SGHRS, CDR2 YFSETQ. The V segment lost 3 bases and the J segment 3 bases; nucleotides outside the gene matches: 11. The CDR3 reads CASSSAAKGADTGELFF. Written as DNA, the CDR3 is TGCGCCAGCAGCTCAGCAGCCAAGGGGGCGGACACCGGGGAGCTGTTTTTT.

This clonotype has only one observation. The J gene is TRBJ1-2, the V gene TRBV6-2 or TRBV6-3; the D gene is possibly TRBD1 (6 bases). V was cut by 5 bases and J by 5 bases, with 12 bases left in between. CDR3 length: 13 residues. CDR1 and CDR2 from the germline V gene are MNHEY and SVGEGT. CDR3: CASSPDRLYGYTF. The DNA of the CDR3 is TGTGCCAGCAGTCCGGACAGATTATATGGCTACACCTTC.

The rearrangement joins TRBV23-1 to TRBJ2-4, with 7 positions matching TRBD1. TRBV23-1 is an ORF, with its function uncertain. The CDR3 covers 12 residues. Trimming cost V 6 bases and J 14 bases; bases outside gene matches: 10. CDR3 in amino acids: CASRATQGKKYF. CDR3 nucleotides: TGCGCCAGCAGGGCAACACAGGGGAAGAAGTACTTC.

The J gene is TRBJ1-1, the V gene TRBV9, with unresolved D. The V and J ends lost 3 bases and 0 bases respectively, with 12 bases between them. The CDR3 is 15 residues long. Germline lookup yields CDR1 SGDLS and CDR2 YYNGEE. This CDR3 is CASSDYRALNTEAFF. The CDR3 region has the DNA TGTGCCAGCAGCGACTACAGAGCATTGAACACTGAAGCTTTCTTT.

The chain uses TRBV6-6 and TRBJ2-7, with no clear D. The CDR3 runs 15 residues. Per the germline V gene, CDR1 is MNHNY and CDR2 is SVGAGI (reference sequence). The ends were cut back, 0 bases at V and 6 bases at J, with 15 bases in the middle. CDR3 amino acids: CASSYSMATPGEQYF. DNA of the CDR3: TGTGCCAGCAGTTACTCAATGGCCACCCCCGGCGAGCAGTACTTC.

A few counts support this clonotype. One end of the junction is discordant with germline, which a read error may explain. The chain carries TRBV6-2 or TRBV6-3 and TRBJ2-7; D is uncertain. The CDR3 contains 11 residues. The V gene's germline CDR1 is MNHEY and CDR2 SVGEGT. CDR3 region: CASSYSHEQYF. In DNA, the CDR3 is TGTGCCAGCAGTTACTCCCACGAGCAGTACTTC.

The V and J genes are TRBV28 and TRBJ1-5; D is unresolved. This CDR3 is built from 11 residues. V was shortened by 5 bases and J by 5 bases, with 4 bases between the two germline ends. Per the germline V gene, CDR1 is MDHEN and CDR2 is SYDVKM. In DNA, the CDR3 is TGTGCCAGCAGTAATCATCAGCCCCAGCATTTT. It yields the protein CASSNHQPQHF.